Below are 4 T cell receptor delta chains sequenced from a single sample in a study of gamma-delta chains in newborns, infants, children. With CATT, TCRdb re-called clones from the reads. The table lists about 3,800 delta-chain clones, approximately 2% of them singletons, with about 10% in the top ten. Specimen: blood. The receptors derive from a child who was a newborn, infant or young child, either healthy, febrile or measles-vaccinated (not recorded which).

This clone was found a few times. A single base separates this from a much larger clone, so it may be a read error. This sample also contains other DNA sequences that code for the same CDR3. V is TRDV1 and J is TRDJ3; possibly TRDD2 or TRDD3 for D (5 bases each). CDR3 length: 18 amino acids. Per the germline V gene, CDR1 is TSWWSYY and CDR2 is QGS. CDR3 region: CALGDPPYGSWDTRQMFF. The CDR3 DNA reads as TGTGCTCTTGGGGATCCTCCCTACGGCTCCTGGGACACCCGACAAATGTTTTTC.

This clone was counted only a few times. The J gene is TRDJ1, the V gene TRDV2, with 10 bases fitting TRDD3. Germline CDR1 is GEAIGNYY and CDR2 is EKD. The CDR3 runs to 17 residues. V shed 0 bases and J 0 bases; nucleotides not matched to a gene: 6. The DNA of the CDR3 is TGTGCCTGTGACACCGTTAATACTGGGGGATACACCGATAAACTCATCTTT. The encoded protein is CACDTVNTGGYTDKLIF.

Concerning this clone itself: The sample holds other DNA sequences that translate to the same CDR3. The J gene is TRDJ3, the V gene TRDV2; 11 bases map to TRDD3. The V gene's germline CDR1 is GEAIGNYY and CDR2 EKD. The CDR3 has 20 amino acids. With V trimmed by 2 bases and J by 0 bases, 8 bases remained unmatched. In DNA form, the CDR3 reads TGTGCCTGTGACATCTTGGGGGATACGCGTAGCTCCTGGGACACCCGACAGATGTTTTTC. Amino acids: CACDILGDTRSSWDTRQMFF.

This clone was recorded a few times. The chain joins TRDV2 to TRDJ3; 8 bases agree with TRDD3. The germline CDR1 and CDR2 sequences are GEAIGNYY and EKD. V was pared by 0 bases and J by 0 bases, with 6 bases of the junction left unmatched. The CDR3 has 19 amino acids. CDR3 sequence (DNA): TGTGCCTGTGACACCGGATGGGGGATCGACTCCTGGGACACCCGACAGATGTTTTTC. It is translated as CACDTGWGIDSWDTRQMFF.